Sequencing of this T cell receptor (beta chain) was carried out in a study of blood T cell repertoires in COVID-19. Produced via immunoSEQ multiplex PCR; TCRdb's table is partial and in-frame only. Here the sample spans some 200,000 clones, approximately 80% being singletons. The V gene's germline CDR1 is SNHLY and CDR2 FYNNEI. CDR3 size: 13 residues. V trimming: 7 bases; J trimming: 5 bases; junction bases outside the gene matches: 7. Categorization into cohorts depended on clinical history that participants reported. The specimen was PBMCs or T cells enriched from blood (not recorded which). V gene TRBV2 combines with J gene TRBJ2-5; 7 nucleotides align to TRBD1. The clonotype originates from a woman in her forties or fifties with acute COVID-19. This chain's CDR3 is CASIVGRGETQYF. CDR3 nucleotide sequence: TGTGCCAGCATCGTCGGCAGGGGGGAGACCCAGTACTTC. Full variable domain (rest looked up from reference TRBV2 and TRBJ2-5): EPEVTQTPSHQVTQMGQEVILRCVPISNHLYFYWYRQILGQKVEFLVSFYNNEISEKSEIFDDQFSVERPDGSNFTLKIRSTKLEDSAMYFCASIVGRGETQYFGPGTRLLVL.